A single sample is the source of the 25 T cell receptor delta chains below, sequenced in a study of delta chains in infants with herpesvirus infections. TCR cDNA was made from PBMC RNA with gamma- and delta-chain-specific primers. TCRdb re-analyzed the RT-PCR reads via CATT. The profile shows around 1,500 delta-chain clones, around 30% of them singletons. The sample here was peripheral blood, taken at time point 1 of longitudinal follow-up. The receptors were sampled from a human donor who was a Ugandan infant, either HIV-exposed or HIV-unexposed (not recorded which).

The chain recombines TRDV1 with TRDJ1; TRDD3 might be the D (5 bases). Germline V gene sequence: CDR1 TSWWSYY, CDR2 QGS. The V and J ends lost 1 base and 0 bases respectively, with 21 bases between them. CDR3 length: 19 residues. In DNA form, the CDR3 reads TGTGCTCTTGGGGAACCTCCTCCACCCCCGGGGACCTACACCGATAAACTCATCTTT. Its protein product is CALGEPPPPPGTYTDKLIF.

By sample fraction, this clone is large. The chain links TRDV1 to TRDJ1, with 13 bases that match TRDD3. The germline V gene has CDR1 TSWWSYY and CDR2 QGS. There are 19 residues in the CDR3. V was pared by 3 bases and J by 8 bases, with 18 bases of the junction left unmatched. The CDR3 loop reads CALGDPPISRDWGIRKLIF. The CDR3 bases are TGTGCTCTTGGGGACCCTCCTATTTCCCGAGACTGGGGGATACGCAAACTCATCTTT.

This chain joins TRDV2 and TRDJ3; TRDD3 aligns across 7 bases. V gave up 0 bases and J gave up 0 bases; unmatched junction bases: 10. Germline-derived CDR1 and CDR2 are GEAIGNYY and EKD. CDR3 size: 20 residues. CDR3 nucleotide sequence: TGTGCCTGTGACACCGAACCCTGGGGGCCCAGCTCCTGGGACACCCGACAGATGTTTTTC. The encoded protein is CACDTEPWGPSSWDTRQMFF.

By proportion, this clone is large. The rearrangement links TRDV1 to TRDJ1; 11 bases map to TRDD3. This CDR3 contains 20 residues. Trimming at V came to 2 bases and at J to 0 bases, leaving 14 bases not matched to a gene. The germline V gene has CDR1 TSWWSYY and CDR2 QGS. The CDR3 is CALGEIPTYWGIENTDKLIF. As DNA, the CDR3 is TGTGCTCTTGGGGAAATTCCCACCTACTGGGGGATAGAGAACACCGATAAACTCATCTTT.

This clone was seen only a few times. V gene TRDV1 combines with J gene TRDJ1; 13 bases line up with TRDD3. CDR1 and CDR2 (germline): TSWWSYY, QGS. With V trimmed by 5 bases and J by 4 bases, 28 bases remained unmatched. This CDR3 comprises 23 residues. The CDR3: CALGLSFPPSSYWGIRCGDKLIF. CDR3 sequence (DNA): TGTGCTCTTGGGCTATCCTTCCCCCCGTCGTCATACTGGGGGATACGGTGTGGCGATAAACTCATCTTT.

A few counts support this clone. Here the CDR3 DNA reads TGTGCTCTTGGGGACGTTCCTACAAAGTGGGGGACCATCCATTTGACAGCACAACTCTTCTTT. Protein sequence: CALGDVPTKWGTIHLTAQLFF. The chain couples TRDV1 to TRDJ2; D is possibly TRDD2 or TRDD3 (7 bases each). Per germline, CDR1 TSWWSYY and CDR2 QGS. This CDR3 comprises 21 residues. V was clipped by 3 bases and J by 1 base, with 27 bases between them.

By frequency in the sample, this clone is medium-sized. This chain joins TRDV2 and TRDJ3; no firm D call. The CDR3 consists of 16 residues. Trimming pared 4 bases from V and 0 bases from J, leaving 9 bases between. CDR1 GEAIGNYY and CDR2 EKD come from the germline V gene. CDR3 bases: TGTGCCTGTGATCGCCGGTTCTCCTGGGACACCCGACAGATGTTTTTC. Translated: CACDRRFSWDTRQMFF.

The CDR3 spells CACDTEGGSWDTRQMFF. The CDR3 bases are TGTGCCTGTGACACCGAAGGGGGCTCCTGGGACACCCGACAGATGTTTTTC. J is TRDJ3 and V is TRDV2; a possible D gene is TRDD3 (5 bases). The CDR3 runs to 17 residues. The germline V and J ends were trimmed by 0 bases and 0 bases, with 8 bases remaining between them. Germline V CDR1 and CDR2: GEAIGNYY, EKD.

On this clone: One base away lies a much larger clone, so this may be a sequencing read error. This sequence joins TRDV1 and TRDJ1; 10 positions match TRDD3. The CDR3 extends over 22 amino acids. Germline V gene lookup returns CDR1 TSWWSYY and CDR2 QGS. In DNA, the CDR3 is TGTGCTCGTGGGGAAATAAGGGCCTCCGATGGGGAGTACTGGGGGATTAGGGATAAACTCATCTTT. Protein sequence: CARGEIRASDGEYWGIRDKLIF.

This clone was observed once. The chain employs TRDV3 and TRDJ1; D is possibly TRDD2 (7 bases). The CDR3 has 23 residues. CDR1 and CDR2 (germline): TVYSNPD, GDNSRS (reference sequence). V was pared by 3 bases and J by 7 bases, with 48 bases between. The CDR3 region has the DNA TGTGCCTTAAGACTTCCTATATGGGGGCCCCCACTTCGCCTTAGGTATATGGACCTTAAACTCATCTTT. Protein: CALRLPIWGPPLRLRYMDLKLIF.

This clone has more than one count but fewer than ten. CDR3 region: CALGSFLSYWENTDKLIF. In DNA, the CDR3 is TGTGCTCTTGGGAGCTTCTTATCATACTGGGAGAACACCGATAAACTCATCTTT. This chain connects TRDV1 to TRDJ1; a possible D gene is TRDD3 (6 bases). CDR3 length: 18 residues. The germline CDR1 and CDR2 sequences are TSWWSYY and QGS. Trimming pared 5 bases from V and 0 bases from J, leaving 22 bases between.

This clone has just a few counts. The junction departs from the called germline gene at one end, perhaps through a read error. This chain links TRDV1 with TRDJ1, with TRDD3 identical over 7 bases. Per the germline V gene, CDR1 is TSWWSYY and CDR2 is QGS. The CDR3 runs 17 residues. CDR3 bases: TGTGCTCTTGGGGAACTGGCGATGGGGGAATACACCGATAAACCCATCTTT. Translation: CALGELAMGEYTDKPIF.

Judged by abundance, this clone is large. The rearrangement links TRDV1 to TRDJ1; TRDD3 aligns across 10 bases. V dropped 0 bases and J dropped 7; count of bases not matched to a gene: 23. The CDR3 is 21 amino acids. The germline V gene has CDR1 TSWWSYY and CDR2 QGS. This chain's CDR3 is CALGELSPLLRTGGLGAKLIF. The CDR3 DNA sequence: TGTGCTCTTGGGGAACTAAGTCCCCTCCTCCGTACTGGGGGATTGGGGGCTAAACTCATCTTT.

This clone is classed as large. The V call is TRDV2, the J call TRDJ1; 8 bases line up with TRDD3. Trimming took 3 bases from V and 1 from J; bases not matched to a gene: 0. Germline CDR1 reads GEAIGNYY; CDR2 reads EKD. The CDR3 extends over 13 amino acids. CDR3 bases: TGTGCCTGTGACGGGATACGCACCGATAAACTCATCTTT. Translation: CACDGIRTDKLIF.

By proportion, this clone is medium-sized. The chain couples TRDV1 to TRDJ1, with D perhaps TRDD3 (5 bases). The CDR3 contains 22 residues. Trimming took off 1 base at V and 7 bases at J, with 37 bases between the two ends. Germline values: CDR1 TSWWSYY, CDR2 QGS. CDR3 loop: CALGERGPPLRNNGDPLLKLIF. The CDR3 DNA is TGTGCTCTTGGGGAACGAGGCCCCCCCCTCCGGAACAATGGGGACCCACTCCTTAAACTCATCTTT.

The genes are TRDV1 and TRDJ1; 8 bases line up with TRDD3. There are 18 residues in the CDR3. Losses at the gene ends were 0 bases for V and 2 bases for J; bases not matched to a gene: 11. Germline CDR1 reads TSWWSYY; CDR2 reads QGS. The CDR3 DNA reads TGTGCTCTTGGGGAACTCAACCCAAACTGGGGGCTTACCGATAAACTCATCTTT. Protein sequence: CALGELNPNWGLTDKLIF.

By proportion, this clone is large (0.1 to 1%). V gene TRDV1 combines with J gene TRDJ1; no clear D. V was trimmed by 6 bases and J by 0 bases, leaving 23 bases between them. The CDR3 has 18 amino acids. The germline V gene has CDR1 TSWWSYY and CDR2 QGS. The CDR3 reads CALGPYLGSYLYTDKLIF. CDR3 bases: TGTGCTCTTGGTCCATACCTAGGCTCTTACTTGTACACCGATAAACTCATCTTT.

This clone is deemed large (0.1 to 1%). Additional DNA sequences in this sample encode the identical CDR3. The chain recombines TRDV2 with TRDJ3; TRDD3 matches at 8 bases. Germline V gene lookup returns CDR1 GEAIGNYY and CDR2 EKD. Trimming removed 1 base from V and 0 bases from J; junction bases left unmatched: 16. This CDR3 contains 22 residues. The CDR3 DNA reads as TGTGCCTGTGACACTATTTCGCAGCTTCTGGGGGACAGCTCCTGGGACACCCGACAGATGTTTTTC. Translation gives CACDTISQLLGDSSWDTRQMFF.

V gene TRAV29/DV5 combines with J gene TRDJ1; 11 positions match TRDD3. This CDR3 spans 20 amino acids. Germline loops: CDR1 NSMFDY, CDR2 ISSIKDK. Trimming cost V 0 bases and J 0 bases; bases outside gene matches: 16. CDR3 region: CAASGRYWGIGKGYTDKLIF. The CDR3 DNA is TGTGCAGCAAGCGGCAGGTACTGGGGGATAGGAAAGGGCTACACCGATAAACTCATCTTT.

Only a few counts were recorded for this clone. The chain recombines TRDV1 with TRDJ1; D possibly corresponds to TRDD3 (5 bases). Germline V gene data show CDR1 as TSWWSYY and CDR2 as QGS. CDR3 size: 14 residues. Trimming took 4 bases from V and 6 from J, leaving 15 bases between them. This CDR3 reads CALGAVPMGYKLIF. The CDR3 DNA reads as TGTGCTCTTGGGGCCGTCCCGATGGGATATAAACTCATCTTT.

Comments on this clone: One base away lies a much larger clone, so this may be a sequencing read error. The rearrangement links TRDV1 to TRDJ1, with a tentative D call TRDD2 (9 bases). CDR1 is TSWWSYY and CDR2 is QGS in the germline V gene. There are 22 residues in the CDR3. Trimming cost V 1 base and J 7 bases, with 37 bases left between them. Here the CDR3 DNA reads TGTGCTCTTGGGGAACCGCCTTCCTACGACGAGATGGTACTGGGGGCCTCCCGTAAACTCATCTTT. It yields the protein CALGEPPSYDEMVLGASRKLIF.

This chain connects TRDV1 to TRDJ1, with 12 bases identical to TRDD3. The junction had 14 bases not matched to a gene; V was cut back by 1 base and J by 11 bases. The CDR3 covers 17 residues. Germline CDR1 reads TSWWSYY; CDR2 reads QGS. CDR3 in amino acids: CALGERGYLLGDTGLIF. The CDR3 bases are TGTGCTCTTGGGGAACGGGGCTACTTACTGGGGGATACAGGGCTCATCTTT.

About this clone: This sample includes further DNA sequences coding for the same CDR3. The rearrangement joins TRDV2 to TRDJ1; D ambiguous. CDR3 length equals 14 residues. Trimming took 0 bases from V and 1 from J, leaving 8 bases between them. CDR1 and CDR2 from the germline V gene are GEAIGNYY and EKD. The DNA for the CDR3 is TGTGCCTGTGACACCGGGTGGGTCACCGATAAACTCATCTTT. It yields the protein CACDTGWVTDKLIF.

By share, this clone counts as large (0.1 to 1%). V is TRDV1 and J is TRDJ2; 10 positions match TRDD3. With V trimmed by 3 bases and J by 8 bases, 24 bases remained unmatched. The CDR3 spans 21 residues. In germline, CDR1 is TSWWSYY, CDR2 QGS. CDR3: CALGEEGLHWGISSGAAQLFF. Written as DNA, the CDR3 is TGTGCTCTTGGGGAGGAGGGGCTTCACTGGGGGATCTCGTCGGGGGCGGCACAACTCTTCTTT.

By share, this clone counts as medium-sized. V usage is TRDV2 and J usage is TRDJ3, with TRDD3 matching 8 bases. The germline V gene encodes CDR1 GEAIGNYY and CDR2 EKD. J gave up 0 bases and V 0 bases, and 0 bases lay outside the gene matches. The CDR3 is 17 residues long. DNA of the CDR3: TGTGCCTGTGACACCGGGATACGCTCCTGGGACACCCGACAGATGTTTTTC. Translated: CACDTGIRSWDTRQMFF.